Presented here are 16 T cell receptor beta chains from one specimen sequenced in a study of blood T cell repertoires in COVID-19. Clones were sequenced by immunoSEQ multiplex PCR, and TCRdb holds only the in-frame ones, with some missing. The table has 200,000 to 250,000 clones, roughly four fifths seen once; the top ten hold 4.7%. The sequenced sample consisted of peripheral blood. These receptors were taken from a woman in her 70s with acute or convalescent COVID-19.

V gene TRBV13 combines with J gene TRBJ2-5; 11 bases are shared with TRBD2. The CDR3 runs 16 residues. V shed 4 bases and J 1 base; nucleotides not matched to a gene: 5. Germline V gene data show CDR1 as PRHDT and CDR2 as FYEKMQ (reference sequence). The CDR3 sequence: CASSSLAGGRQETQYF. The DNA of the CDR3 is TGTGCCAGCAGCTCTCTAGCGGGGGGACGCCAAGAGACCCAGTACTTC.

V gene TRBV7-9 combines with J gene TRBJ2-2; D is possibly TRBD1 (6 bases). Germline lookup yields CDR1 SEHNR and CDR2 FQNEAQ (reference sequence). The CDR3 runs to 14 residues. V lost 3 bases, J lost 4 bases, and 9 bases lay in between. The CDR3 DNA follows: TGTGCCAGCAGCTTGTTGGGGGCCACCGGGGAGCTGTTTTTT. The encoded protein is CASSLLGATGELFF.

The rearrangement uses TRBV6-2 or TRBV6-3 and TRBJ2-7; 12 positions match TRBD2. The germline V gene encodes CDR1 MNHEY and CDR2 SVGEGT. V lost 2 bases and J lost 0; bases outside the gene matches: 8. The CDR3 has 18 amino acids. This CDR3 is CASSYMVTSGGRSYEQYF. As DNA, the CDR3 is TGTGCCAGCAGTTACATGGTGACTAGCGGGGGCCGCTCCTACGAGCAGTACTTC.

The sample holds a few counts of this clone. The chain joins TRBV6-2 or TRBV6-3 to TRBJ1-5, with 7 bases that match TRBD1. The V gene's germline CDR1 is MNHEY and CDR2 SVGEGT. CDR3 length equals 20 residues. V lost 0 bases and J lost 0; bases outside the gene matches: 14. The chain's CDR3 is CASSYSRGPENFYSNQPQHF. The CDR3 coding sequence is TGTGCCAGCAGTTACTCTAGGGGGCCCGAGAACTTCTATAGCAATCAGCCCCAGCATTTT.

This clone came up many times. The chain recombines TRBV27 with TRBJ1-6; unclear D gene. This CDR3 is 14 amino acids long. The V gene lost 4 bases and the J gene lost 9 bases, with 13 bases spanning the gap. Germline CDR1 reads MNHEY; CDR2 reads SMNVEV (reference sequence). The CDR3 DNA is TGTGCCAGCAGTTCACCCCCCGGGGTTTCACCCCTCCACTTT. Residues: CASSSPPGVSPLHF.

V usage is TRBV6-5 and J usage is TRBJ1-5; the D gene is possibly TRBD1 (6 bases). The germline gives CDR1 MNHEY, CDR2 SVGAGI. Trimming shortened V by 7 bases and J by 7 bases, and 17 bases separated the two germline ends. The CDR3 extends over 14 amino acids. CDR3 loop: CASIRGRERQPQHF. The CDR3 DNA follows: TGTGCCAGCATACGGGGGCGGGAGAGACAGCCCCAGCATTTT.

The chain is built from TRBV19 and TRBJ1-1; D is perhaps TRBD1 (5 bases). Germline-derived CDR1 and CDR2 are LNHDA and SQIVND (reference sequence). CDR3 length: 16 amino acids. The V and J ends lost 4 bases and 0 bases respectively, with 15 bases between them. As DNA, the CDR3 is TGTGCCAGTAGTAAAGCTGGGGGGTCCATGAACACTGAAGCTTTCTTT. It is translated as CASSKAGGSMNTEAFF.

V and J are TRBV6-2 or TRBV6-3 and TRBJ1-3, with 7 bases identical to TRBD1. The CDR3 runs to 15 residues. Germline lookup yields CDR1 MNHEY and CDR2 SVGEGT. The J segment lost 0 bases and the V segment lost 4 bases, leaving 3 bases of the junction unmatched. CDR3 sequence: CASSSRDSSGNTIYF. The CDR3 DNA reads TGTGCCAGCAGTTCCCGGGACAGCTCTGGAAACACCATATATTTT.

This chain uses TRBV6-5 with TRBJ2-5, with 8 bases that match TRBD1. The V gene's germline CDR1 is MNHEY and CDR2 SVGAGI. CDR3 length: 16 amino acids. The V segment lost 4 bases and the J segment 2 bases; nucleotides outside the gene matches: 9. This CDR3 is CASSLGQGKGQETQYF. The CDR3 DNA is TGTGCCAGCAGTTTAGGACAGGGAAAGGGGCAAGAGACCCAGTACTTC.

This clone was found a few times. The CDR3 coding sequence is TGTGCCAGCAGCTCCGTTCTCTATGGCTACACCTTC. Protein product: CASSSVLYGYTF. The V call is TRBV12-3 or TRBV12-4, the J call TRBJ1-2; D remains unclear. Trimming pared 6 bases from V and 4 bases from J, leaving 9 bases between. This CDR3 region has 12 residues.

The genes are TRBV7-9 and TRBJ2-5, with D perhaps matching TRBD1 (5 bases). This CDR3 spans 14 amino acids. The germline V gene encodes CDR1 SEHNR and CDR2 FQNEAQ (reference sequence). Trimming removed 1 base at V and 2 bases at J, with 8 bases between. CDR3 loop: CASSLGQNQETQYF. DNA for the CDR3: TGTGCCAGCAGCTTAGGACAGAATCAAGAGACCCAGTACTTC.

This clone appeared once. Distinct nucleotide sequences in the sample also encode this CDR3. The CDR3 loop is CASSRQGAYGYTF. The CDR3 region has the DNA TGTGCCAGCAGTCGACAGGGTGCCTATGGCTACACCTTC. The V gene is TRBV12-3 or TRBV12-4, the J gene TRBJ1-2, with TRBD1 matching 7 bases. The CDR3 loop spans 13 amino acids. The junction had 4 bases not matched to a gene; V was cut back by 5 bases and J by 4 bases.

This rearrangement joins TRBV29-1 to TRBJ2-1; 7 nucleotides align to TRBD2. The V segment lost 3 bases and the J segment 0 bases; nucleotides outside the gene matches: 8. CDR1 is SQVTM, CDR2 ANQGSEA, per germline. This CDR3 region has 16 residues. The CDR3 loop is CSVDSIGGGSYNEQFF. The CDR3 DNA follows: TGCAGCGTTGATTCGATCGGCGGGGGCTCCTACAATGAGCAGTTCTTC.

This clone was found a few times. The rearrangement joins TRBV20-1 to TRBJ2-5, with 7 bases matching TRBD2. Trimming took 3 bases from V and 5 from J; bases not matched to a gene: 6. The CDR3 extends over 13 amino acids. CDR1 and CDR2 (germline): DFQATT, SNEGSKA (reference sequence). The CDR3 sequence is CSASPQAGETQYF. In DNA form, the CDR3 reads TGCAGTGCTAGTCCCCAAGCGGGGGAGACCCAGTACTTC.

The chain has TRBV20-1 and TRBJ2-1; 9 bases match TRBD2. There are 14 residues in the CDR3. V shed 3 bases, J shed 4 bases, and the junction held 4 bases outside the gene matches. Germline loops: CDR1 DFQATT, CDR2 SNEGSKA (reference sequence). CDR3 residues: CSASSGGVYNEQFF. In DNA, the CDR3 is TGCAGTGCTAGTAGCGGGGGAGTATACAATGAGCAGTTCTTC.

This chain uses TRBV2 with TRBJ1-6; 10 bases agree with TRBD1. This CDR3 contains 19 residues. With V trimmed by 6 bases and J by 0 bases, 11 bases remained unmatched. In germline, CDR1 is SNHLY, CDR2 FYNNEI. For the CDR3, the DNA is TGTGCCAGCAGAGACCCCGGGACAGGGGCGAGCTCCTATAATTCACCCCTCCACTTT. Protein sequence: CASRDPGTGASSYNSPLHF. The full variable domain, in which reference TRBV2 and TRBJ1-6 provide the parts outside the CDR3, is EPEVTQTPSHQVTQMGQEVILRCVPISNHLYFYWYRQILGQKVEFLVSFYNNEISEKSEIFDDQFSVERPDGSNFTLKIRSTKLEDSAMYFCASRDPGTGASSYNSPLHFGNGTRLTVT.